Below are 6 T cell receptor beta chains sequenced from a single sample in a study of T cells in Graves' hyperthyroidism and ophthalmopathy. TCR beta CDR3 sequences were amplified from RNA transcripts. The primer set for the first-round RT-PCR of the TCR CDR3 was HTBI. TCRdb called the multiplex PCR reads again in MiXCR, with one record for every CDR3 protein. The sample has fewer than 700,000 distinct CDR3 sequences; 17% are singletons. What was sequenced was blood. Receptors originate from a woman under 30 with Graves' ophthalmopathy.

Only a few counts were recorded for this clonotype. The V gene is TRBV20-1, the J gene TRBJ2-7, with 8 bases fitting TRBD2. Unmatched junction bases numbered 10, after V lost 0 bases and J lost 3 bases. The CDR3 loop spans 16 amino acids. CDR1 DFQATT and CDR2 SNEGSKA come from the germline V gene (reference sequence). In nucleotides, the CDR3 is TGCAGTGCTAGAGATAATATTCGGGAGGGAATCTACGAGCAGTACTTC. Encoded protein: CSARDNIREGIYEQYF.

This clonotype has at least ten counts. The rearrangement joins TRBV4-3 to TRBJ1-1; D not resolved. The germline CDR1 and CDR2 sequences are LGHNA and YSLEER. Trimming removed 4 bases from V and 2 bases from J, with 11 bases in between. The CDR3 has 14 amino acids. This CDR3 reads CASSRKQSNTEAFF. CDR3 DNA: TGCGCCAGCAGCCGGAAACAGAGTAACACTGAAGCTTTCTTT.

On this clonotype: A much larger clone lies one base from this, so it may be a read error. V and J are TRBV12-3 or TRBV12-4 and TRBJ1-5; D is unclear. CDR3 length: 14 residues. Here the CDR3 reads CASSPADSSQPQHF. CDR3 in DNA: TGTGCCAGCAGTCCTGCTGATAGCAGTCAGCCCCAGCATTTT.

This clonotype was observed many times. The V call is TRBV7-2, the J call TRBJ1-1, with D possibly matching TRBD1 (6 bases). This CDR3 has 16 amino acids. Germline assignment: CDR1 SGHTA and CDR2 FQGNSA. Trimming pared 4 bases from V and 1 base from J, leaving 16 bases between. The DNA of the CDR3 is TGTGCCAGCAGCTCCTACTCCGGGACAACGAACACTGAAGCTTTCTTT. This codes for CASSSYSGTTNTEAFF.

This clonotype came up a few times. One end of the junction fails to match germline, which may point to a read error. The J gene is TRBJ2-3, the V gene TRBV7-4; tentatively, D is TRBD2 (5 bases). Germline V gene lookup returns CDR1 SGHVT and CDR2 SQSDAQ. The CDR3 length is 15 residues. The CDR3 region has the DNA TGTGTCAGCAGCTTAGAGGGAAGTACGACAGATACGCAGTATTTT. This sequence encodes CVSSLEGSTTDTQYF.

The sample holds many counts of this clonotype. This chain joins TRBV18 and TRBJ1-1; D remains ambiguous. This CDR3 is 13 amino acids long. Per germline, CDR1 KGHSH and CDR2 LQKENI. Trimming took off 3 bases at V and 1 base at J, with 6 bases between the two ends. The CDR3 protein is CASSPVGNTEAFF. In nucleotides, the CDR3 is TGTGCCAGCTCACCGGTGGGGAACACTGAAGCTTTCTTT.